This paragraph covers one TCR beta chain sequence. This entry belongs to a study of CD8 T cells in Susac syndrome. RNA in amounts of about 0.5 to 1 ug was reverse transcribed with random hexamers. TCRdb re-called the immunoSEQ multiplex PCR reads through MiXCR, storing one row per CDR3 protein. The sample has around 180,000 distinct CDR3 sequences, 80% to 95% seen once. Purification of the CD8+ and CD4+ T cells relied on negative isolation, and TEMRA cells underwent FACS enrichment. The junction had 5 bases not matched to a gene; V was cut back by 0 bases and J by 7 bases. The CDR3 length is 15 residues. The germline gives CDR1 MNHEY, CDR2 SVGAGI.

The chain joins TRBV6-5 to TRBJ1-2; TRBD1 matches at 10 bases. The clonotype originates from a human donor with multiple sclerosis. Sequences were obtained from CD4+ T cells from PBMCs. This chain's CDR3 is CASSYSTGGSFGYTF. CDR3 bases: TGTGCCAGCAGTTACTCGACAGGGGGCAGTTTTGGCTACACCTTC.